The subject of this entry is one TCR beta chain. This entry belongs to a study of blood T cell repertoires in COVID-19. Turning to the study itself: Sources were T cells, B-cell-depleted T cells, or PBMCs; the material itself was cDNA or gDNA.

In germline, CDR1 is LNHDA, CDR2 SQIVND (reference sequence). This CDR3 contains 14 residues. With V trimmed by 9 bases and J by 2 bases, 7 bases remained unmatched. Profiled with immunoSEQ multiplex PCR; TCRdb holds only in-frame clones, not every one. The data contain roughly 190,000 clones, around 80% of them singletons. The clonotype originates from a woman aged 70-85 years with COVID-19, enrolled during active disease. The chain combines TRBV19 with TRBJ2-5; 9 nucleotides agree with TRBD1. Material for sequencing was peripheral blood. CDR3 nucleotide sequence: TGTGCCAGCGGACAGGGGTTGTCACAAGAGACCCAGTACTTC. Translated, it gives CASGQGLSQETQYF.